This passage covers 29 T cell receptor beta chains from one sample sequenced in a study of blood T cells in healthy people across ages. Alongside a J-beta primer mix, a sample-barcoded 5' primer served in a second PCR lasting about 6 to 11 cycles. TCRdb itself ran the 5' RACE reads through MiXCR, one entry per CDR3 protein. The repertoire includes approximately 960,000 distinct CDR3 sequences, 25% to 30% of them detected once, and roughly a tenth sits in the top ten. The sample was also reused in another study, on T cells of mothers and their children.

Source material: blood. Receptor source: a woman between 35 and 50 years old in good health.

The table lists this clonotype with a few counts. CDR3 in amino acids: CASSGDRLNTEAFF. CDR3 DNA: TGTGCCAGTAGTGGAGACAGGCTGAACACTGAAGCTTTCTTT. The V gene is TRBV19, the J gene TRBJ1-1; D may be TRBD1 (6 bases). The V end was cut by 5 bases, the J end by 0 bases, with 10 bases between. CDR1 is LNHDA and CDR2 is SQIVND in the germline V gene (reference sequence). The CDR3 totals 14 residues.

This clonotype came up once. J is TRBJ2-1 and V is TRBV24-1; D remains ambiguous. CDR1 is KGHDR, CDR2 SFDVKD, per germline. This CDR3 has 13 residues. V was pared by 2 bases and J by 7 bases, with 8 bases between. The CDR3 is CATSDCWSNEQFF. The CDR3 nucleotides are TGTGCCACCAGTGATTGCTGGAGTAATGAGCAGTTCTTC.

This clonotype turned up a few times. The chain carries TRBV5-1 and TRBJ2-6, with D perhaps TRBD1 (5 bases). The CDR3 totals 14 residues. V was trimmed by 7 bases and J by 0 bases, leaving 8 bases between them. Looked up from germline, CDR1 is SGHRS and CDR2 is YFSETQ. In DNA form, the CDR3 reads TGCGCCAGCCGACAGATCTCTGGGGCCAACGTCCTGACTTTC. It encodes CASRQISGANVLTF.

Comment on this clonotype: A single base separates this from a much larger clone, so it may be a read error. V gene TRBV20-1 combines with J gene TRBJ2-7, with 9 bases fitting TRBD2. The trim removed 3 bases at V and 7 bases at J, leaving 10 bases unmatched. The CDR3 sequence is 14 residues long. The V gene's germline CDR1 is DFQATT and CDR2 SNEGSKA (reference sequence). CDR3 sequence reads: CSASAGTSINEQYF. The CDR3 bases are TGCAGTGCTAGTGCTGGGACTAGCATCAATGAGCAGTACTTC.

This clonotype was seen many times. The chain couples TRBV20-1 to TRBJ2-1; 8 bases match TRBD1. Germline V gene data show CDR1 as DFQATT and CDR2 as SNEGSKA (reference sequence). The CDR3 spans 14 residues. The trim removed 3 bases at V and 6 bases at J, leaving 7 bases unmatched. The CDR3 spells CSARSGQGLNEQFF. In DNA form, the CDR3 reads TGCAGTGCTAGGTCAGGACAGGGCCTCAATGAGCAGTTCTTC.

As for this clonotype: At one end, the junction sequence differs from germline, possibly due to a read error. This rearrangement joins TRBV7-9 to TRBJ2-7; D possibly matches TRBD1 or TRBD2 (5 bases each). Germline loops: CDR1 SEHNR, CDR2 FQNEAQ (reference sequence). The CDR3 sequence is 15 residues long. As DNA, the CDR3 is TGTGCCAGCAGCTTCGGGGCAGCTGGAACCTACAAGCAGTACTTC. Translation: CASSFGAAGTYKQYF.

This clonotype was detected ten times or more. This rearrangement joins TRBV7-9 to TRBJ2-1; a possible D gene is TRBD2 (7 bases). The CDR3 totals 16 residues. Germline loops: CDR1 SEHNR, CDR2 FQNEAQ (reference sequence). Trimming stripped 5 bases from V and 0 bases from J, with 14 bases between. CDR3 coding DNA: TGTGCCAGCAGCCCTAGGGGGGGCAGCTCCTACAATGAGCAGTTCTTC. Protein sequence: CASSPRGGSSYNEQFF.

This clonotype was seen a single time. The chain couples TRBV24-1 to TRBJ2-3; 7 bases align to TRBD2. The junction had 7 bases not matched to a gene; V was cut back by 7 bases and J by 4 bases. The length of the CDR3 is 14 residues. CDR1 is KGHDR, CDR2 SFDVKD, per germline. The CDR3 spells CATSGPGLADTQYF. The CDR3 DNA sequence: TGTGCCACCAGCGGCCCAGGACTAGCAGATACGCAGTATTTT.

The J gene is TRBJ2-1, the V gene TRBV9; 10 bases map to TRBD2. The germline CDR1 and CDR2 sequences are SGDLS and YYNGEE. The V gene end was trimmed by 2 bases and the J gene end by 10 bases; junction bases not matched to a gene: 6. The CDR3 length is 14 residues. This CDR3 reads CASSVSGGTYEQFF. The DNA of the CDR3 is TGTGCCAGCAGCGTTAGCGGGGGGACCTACGAGCAGTTCTTC.

The chain has TRBV7-9 and TRBJ2-7; D gene unclear. The CDR3 has 15 residues. Trimming stripped 5 bases from V and 1 base from J, with 15 bases between. CDR1 is SEHNR and CDR2 is FQNEAQ in the germline V gene (reference sequence). CDR3 sequence (DNA): TGTGCCAGCAGCCAACCTCGGACGGGTTCCTACGAGCAGTACTTC. It is translated as CASSQPRTGSYEQYF.

Notes on this clonotype: A read error may be the cause here, since a much bigger clone is one base away. This chain joins TRBV5-6 and TRBJ2-5; weak D call: TRBD2 (6 bases). The CDR3 runs to 17 residues. The germline CDR1 and CDR2 sequences are SGHDT and YYEEEE. Deletions cut 4 bases from V and 2 bases from J, with 21 bases between. CDR3 DNA: TGTGCCAGCAGCCCCCAAGCACGAGCGGGTTTACAAGAGACCCAGTACTTC. Protein sequence: CASSPQARAGLQETQYF.

The chain employs TRBV29-1 and TRBJ1-2, with a weak D call TRBD1 (5 bases). Trimming shortened V by 1 base and J by 6 bases, and 12 bases separated the two germline ends. The CDR3 has 13 residues. Germline V gives CDR1 SQVTM, CDR2 ANQGSEA. Written as DNA, the CDR3 is TGCAGCGTTGAAGGGAACGGAGGGGATGGCTACACCTTC. This translates into CSVEGNGGDGYTF. The full variable domain, with the rest looked up from reference TRBV29-1 and TRBJ1-2, is SAVISQKPSRDICQRGTSLTIQCQVDSQVTMMFWYRQQPGQSLTLIATANQGSEATYESGFVIDKFPISRPNLTFSTLTVSNMSPEDSSIYLCSVEGNGGDGYTFGSGTRLTVV.

This clonotype has ten or more counts. The chain joins TRBV7-2 to TRBJ2-7; 10 positions match TRBD1. V shed 5 bases and J 2 bases; nucleotides not matched to a gene: 6. This CDR3 spans 15 amino acids. The germline CDR1 and CDR2 sequences are SGHTA and FQGNSA. The CDR3 loop reads CASSQDRGNPYEQYF. The DNA for the CDR3 is TGTGCCAGCAGCCAGGACAGGGGGAATCCCTACGAGCAGTACTTC.

The CDR3 protein is CASSADTRRREQFF. CDR3 coding DNA: TGCGCCAGCAGCGCCGACACCAGGCGGCGTGAGCAGTTCTTC. J is TRBJ2-1 and V is TRBV5-1; D remains unclear. Germline V lookup: CDR1 SGHRS, CDR2 YFSETQ. Trimming removed 4 bases at V and 9 bases at J, with 17 bases between. The CDR3 totals 14 residues.

In DNA, the CDR3 is TGTGCCAGCAGTAGCCCCAGCGGGAGGATCACAGATACGCAGTATTTT. Encoded protein: CASSSPSGRITDTQYF. This sequence joins TRBV12-3 or TRBV12-4 and TRBJ2-3, with 9 bases aligning to TRBD2. The CDR3 is 16 amino acids. V lost 5 bases to trimming and J lost 2 bases; unmatched junction nucleotides: 8.

A remark on this clonotype: At one end, the junction sequence differs from germline, possibly due to a read error. This CDR3 is CASTFRTGDTGGLFF. In nucleotides, the CDR3 is TGTGCCAGCACCTTCAGGACAGGGGACACCGGGGGGCTGTTTTTT. The rearrangement uses TRBV6-1 and TRBJ2-2; TRBD1 matches 9 bases. The CDR3 totals 15 residues. Germline V lookup: CDR1 MNHNS, CDR2 SASEGT.

This clonotype occurred a few times. The chain combines TRBV6-2 or TRBV6-3 with TRBJ2-7; 7 bases line up with TRBD2. Germline loops: CDR1 MNHEY, CDR2 SVGEGT. J lost 2 bases, V lost 0 bases, and 7 bases had no gene match. This CDR3 spans 16 amino acids. CDR3 protein: CASSYSIPGGAYEQYF. CDR3 sequence (DNA): TGTGCCAGCAGTTACTCGATTCCGGGGGGAGCCTACGAGCAGTACTTC.

In this sample, this clonotype turned up a few times. The chain uses TRBV20-1 and TRBJ1-1, with D maybe TRBD1 (6 bases). The V end lost 6 bases, the J end lost 6 bases, and 17 bases lay between the germline ends. This CDR3 has 13 amino acids. Germline CDR1 is DFQATT and CDR2 is SNEGSKA (reference sequence). The CDR3 nucleotides are TGCAGTGCGTCCCCAGGGGAGTTTGCTGAAGCTTTCTTT. As protein: CSASPGEFAEAFF.

This chain links TRBV29-1 with TRBJ2-1, with D possibly matching TRBD2 (6 bases). The J call may not be correct, given that the DNA end is closer to TRBJ2-7. Germline loops: CDR1 SQVTM, CDR2 ANQGSEA. The length of the CDR3 is 13 residues. The CDR3 region has the DNA TGCAGCGCTGGGGAGGACTCCTACAATGAGCAGTACTTC. Translating gives CSAGEDSYNEQYF.

This clonotype came up once. V gene TRBV4-1 combines with J gene TRBJ2-1; D unresolved. V was trimmed by 0 bases and J by 6 bases, leaving 9 bases between them. CDR3 length: 14 residues. Germline V CDR1 and CDR2: MGHRA, YSYEKL. Here the CDR3 DNA reads TGCGCCAGCAGCCAAGACGGCAGGCTCAATGAGCAGTTCTTC. Translating it yields CASSQDGRLNEQFF.

This clonotype has only a few counts. V is TRBV7-9 and J is TRBJ2-5; 10 positions agree with TRBD2. The CDR3 has 15 residues. Germline loops: CDR1 SEHNR, CDR2 FQNEAQ (reference sequence). J gave up 5 bases and V 5 bases, and 8 bases lay outside the gene matches. The CDR3 here is CASSPLTSGWETQYF. The CDR3 bases are TGTGCCAGCAGCCCGTTGACTAGCGGGTGGGAGACCCAGTACTTC.

This clonotype has a count of ten or more. V gene TRBV4-1 combines with J gene TRBJ2-5; D ambiguous. Per germline, CDR1 MGHRA and CDR2 YSYEKL. Trimming took off 1 base at V and 2 bases at J, with 11 bases between the two ends. The CDR3 spans 15 residues. The CDR3 coding sequence is TGCGCCAGCAGCCAAGGAAGGTTAGAGCAAGAGACCCAGTACTTC. Translated: CASSQGRLEQETQYF.

V is TRBV5-6 and J is TRBJ2-2, with a possible D match to TRBD1 (6 bases). Germline-derived CDR1 and CDR2 are SGHDT and YYEEEE. The V and J ends lost 2 bases and 7 bases respectively, with 12 bases between them. The length of the CDR3 is 14 residues. The CDR3 region is CASSLRQGHGELFF. DNA for the CDR3: TGTGCCAGCAGCTTACGGCAGGGGCACGGGGAGCTGTTTTTT.

This clonotype was observed many times. V usage is TRBV5-5 and J usage is TRBJ2-4; the D gene is possibly TRBD2 (6 bases). The CDR3 runs 18 residues. CDR1 and CDR2 (germline): SGHKS, YYEKEE (reference sequence). The V end lost 3 bases, the J end lost 0 bases, and 19 bases lay between the germline ends. The CDR3 DNA sequence: TGTGCCAGCAGCTGGGGGGAACCGAGGAGTCTAGCCAAAAACATTCAGTACTTC. It codes for CASSWGEPRSLAKNIQYF.

This clonotype was seen a handful of times. V and J are TRBV20-1 and TRBJ2-3; 11 bases fit TRBD2. The CDR3 consists of 13 residues. CDR1 and CDR2 from the germline V gene are DFQATT and SNEGSKA (reference sequence). V dropped 3 bases and J dropped 13; count of bases not matched to a gene: 9. Here the CDR3 DNA reads TGCAGTGCTAGGAGTAGCGGGGGGGCTTCAGAGTATTTT. Residues: CSARSSGGASEYF.

The V and J genes are TRBV24-1 and TRBJ1-1; no clear D. Between the trimmed V and J ends, which lost 9 bases and 6 bases, there was a span of 7 bases. The CDR3 is 10 residues long. Germline V gene lookup returns CDR1 KGHDR and CDR2 SFDVKD. DNA for the CDR3: TGTGCCACCCGTGCGGCTGAAGCTTTCTTT. Translating gives CATRAAEAFF.

The rearrangement uses TRBV5-1 and TRBJ2-5; 7 bases line up with TRBD1. Trimming took 3 bases from V and 0 from J; bases not matched to a gene: 5. From germline, CDR1 is SGHRS and CDR2 YFSETQ. The CDR3 has 15 amino acids. The CDR3 is CASSSGQQYQETQYF. DNA of the CDR3: TGCGCCAGCAGCTCGGGACAGCAGTACCAAGAGACCCAGTACTTC. Filled out from reference TRBV5-1 and TRBJ2-5, the complete variable domain reads KAGVTQTPRYLIKTRGQQVTLSCSPISGHRSVSWYQQTPGQGLQFLFEYFSETQRNKGNFPGRFSGRQFSNSRSEMNVSTLELGDSALYLCASSSGQQYQETQYFGPGTRLLVL.

This clonotype was found a few times. The chain employs TRBV18 and TRBJ1-4; a possible D gene is TRBD1 (6 bases). Germline lookup yields CDR1 KGHSH and CDR2 LQKENI. V lost 3 bases and J lost 4, with 9 bases in between. This CDR3 has 14 residues. The CDR3 DNA follows: TGTGCCAGCTCACCTGGACAGATTAATGAAAAACTGTTTTTT. Protein: CASSPGQINEKLFF.

V is TRBV2 and J is TRBJ2-3, with TRBD2 identical over 14 bases. With 6 bases clipped from V and 6 bases from J, the junction kept 8 bases outside the gene matches. The CDR3 covers 16 residues. CDR1 and CDR2 (germline): SNHLY, FYNNEI. The CDR3 DNA reads as TGTGCCAGCAGCAAGACTAGCGGGGGGGGAGTGGATACGCAGTATTTT. It translates to CASSKTSGGGVDTQYF. Looking up the rest from reference TRBV2 and TRBJ2-3 gives the full variable domain: EPEVTQTPSHQVTQMGQEVILRCVPISNHLYFYWYRQILGQKVEFLVSFYNNEISEKSEIFDDQFSVERPDGSNFTLKIRSTKLEDSAMYFCASSKTSGGGVDTQYFGPGTRLTVL.